The source of this T cell receptor (beta chain) is a study of blood T cell repertoires in COVID-19. Study summary: Sample material is recorded as cDNA or gDNA derived from T cells, B-cell-depleted T cells, or PBMCs.

Original methodology: Researchers report that nucleated cell counts were estimated from reference gene primer amplification. The protocol was immunoSEQ multiplex PCR, while the TCRdb copy is restricted to in-frame clones and leaves out a portion. For V, J and clone size, that table is used; D and trimming come from the DNA. The profile shows approximately 250,000 clones, roughly 89% of them singletons. Recovery among Cohort 3 donors was established by two negative PCRs, clearance, or symptom resolution. Sequenced: PBMCs or T cells enriched from blood (not recorded which). The source of this sequence is a woman aged 25 to 39 who had recovered from COVID-19.

This CDR3 is CASSLALTGTNQPQHF. The CDR3 DNA sequence: TGTGCCAGCAGCTTAGCACTAACAGGGACCAATCAGCCCCAGCATTTT. The chain has TRBV7-2 and TRBJ1-5; a possible D gene is TRBD1 (6 bases). The germline gives CDR1 SGHTA, CDR2 FQGNSA. Trimming pared 0 bases from V and 3 bases from J, leaving 12 bases between. The CDR3 has 16 amino acids.